Following are 16 T cell receptor beta chains from one sample sequenced in a study of blood T cell repertoires in COVID-19. Some clones are missing from TCRdb's copy, which holds only in-frame ones; the method was immunoSEQ multiplex PCR. The data show under 150,000 clones, almost 85% seen once. Sequenced input: peripheral blood. All receptors come from a man between 70 and 80 years old with active or convalescent COVID-19.

The chain recombines TRBV27 with TRBJ2-3; the match to TRBD2 covers 8 bases. CDR3 size: 16 residues. The ends lost 3 bases at V and 2 bases at J; junction bases unmatched: 7. Germline values: CDR1 MNHEY, CDR2 SMNVEV (reference sequence). The DNA of the CDR3 is TGTGCCAGCAGTTTTCGACTAGCGCTGGCCACAGATACGCAGTATTTT. As protein: CASSFRLALATDTQYF.

The chain employs TRBV11-3 and TRBJ2-7; D may be TRBD1 (5 bases). CDR1 is SGHNT and CDR2 is YENEEA in the germline V gene. CDR3 size: 14 residues. Trimming removed 2 bases at V and 6 bases at J, with 14 bases between. For the CDR3, the DNA is TGTGCCAGCAGCTTAATCAGGGCAGAGAGCGAGCAGTACTTC. Its protein is CASSLIRAESEQYF.

This chain links TRBV4-2 with TRBJ1-2, with TRBD1 matching 7 bases. The V segment lost 1 base and the J segment 1 base; nucleotides outside the gene matches: 9. Germline values: CDR1 LGHNA, CDR2 YNFKEQ. This CDR3 is 17 amino acids long. In DNA, the CDR3 is TGTGCCAGCAGCCAAGGAGGACAGGATGGAATTAACTATGGCTACACCTTC. Its protein is CASSQGGQDGINYGYTF.

The rearrangement joins TRBV7-2 to TRBJ2-3; 8 bases are shared with TRBD2. The V gene's germline CDR1 is SGHTA and CDR2 FQGNSA. The CDR3 loop spans 15 amino acids. Trimming cost V 5 bases and J 12 bases; bases outside gene matches: 16. The CDR3 loop reads CASSPDGGAGALQYF. The CDR3, as DNA: TGTGCCAGCAGCCCCGACGGTGGAGCGGGGGCCCTCCAGTATTTT.

CDR3: CASSLWAGPYEQYF. In DNA, the CDR3 is TGTGCCAGCAGCTTATGGGCAGGGCCCTACGAGCAGTACTTC. This chain joins TRBV7-2 and TRBJ2-7, with D maybe TRBD1 (5 bases). This CDR3 has 14 amino acids. The germline V gene has CDR1 SGHTA and CDR2 FQGNSA. Trimming removed 2 bases at V and 2 bases at J, with 10 bases between.

The chain couples TRBV6-6 to TRBJ2-7; 9 nucleotides match TRBD1. Germline V gene lookup returns CDR1 MNHNY and CDR2 SVGAGI (reference sequence). The length of the CDR3 is 17 residues. J gave up 2 bases and V 5 bases, and 13 bases lay outside the gene matches. The chain's CDR3 is CASSPRGGQGPAYEQYF. The DNA for the CDR3 is TGTGCCAGCAGTCCCCGAGGGGGACAGGGCCCAGCCTACGAGCAGTACTTC.

The chain has TRBV19 and TRBJ1-1, with 8 bases identical to TRBD1. The CDR3 sequence is 14 residues long. Germline V CDR1 and CDR2: LNHDA, SQIVND (reference sequence). Germline trimming cut 7 bases from V and 2 bases from J; bases unmatched to any gene: 6. This CDR3 reads CASTRTGTNTEAFF. The CDR3 coding sequence is TGTGCCAGTACCCGGACAGGGACTAACACTGAAGCTTTCTTT.

The CDR3 DNA reads TGCAGCGTCCGGGAGGGCCCACAGTACTTC. Translation: CSVREGPQYF. The rearrangement links TRBV29-1 to TRBJ2-5; 8 positions agree with TRBD2. Germline CDR1 and CDR2: SQVTM and ANQGSEA. Germline trimming cut 6 bases from V and 11 bases from J; bases unmatched to any gene: 5. The CDR3 length is 10 residues.

The chain is built from TRBV10-2 and TRBJ1-1; D unresolved. Trimming cost V 5 bases and J 12 bases, with 10 bases left between them. The CDR3 runs to 10 residues. Germline CDR1 is WSHSY and CDR2 is SAAADI. The CDR3 protein is CASSYSRTFF. The CDR3 DNA follows: TGCGCCAGCAGTTACAGTAGGACTTTCTTT.

The chain's CDR3 is CASNFRDRGPYGYTF. Here the CDR3 DNA reads TGTGCCAGCAACTTCCGGGACAGGGGGCCCTATGGCTACACCTTC. The chain recombines TRBV6-5 with TRBJ1-2; the match to TRBD1 covers 12 bases. After removal of 7 bases from V and 4 bases from J, the junction contained 7 bases not matched to a gene. The germline V gene has CDR1 MNHEY and CDR2 SVGAGI. The CDR3 is 15 residues long.

V usage is TRBV9 and J usage is TRBJ1-6, with D maybe TRBD1 (6 bases). The CDR3 extends over 16 amino acids. V gave up 3 bases and J gave up 0 bases, with 10 bases separating them. Germline-derived CDR1 and CDR2 are SGDLS and YYNGEE. The DNA for the CDR3 is TGTGCCAGCAGCGCGCGGACAGTCTCCTATAATTCACCCCTCCACTTT. Encoded protein: CASSARTVSYNSPLHF.

The chain links TRBV28 to TRBJ2-1, with 10 bases lining up with TRBD2. The germline V gene has CDR1 MDHEN and CDR2 SYDVKM. The CDR3 covers 15 residues. The V gene end was trimmed by 6 bases and the J gene end by 7 bases; junction bases not matched to a gene: 9. The CDR3: CASRAPSGRWNEQFF. In DNA form, the CDR3 reads TGTGCCAGCAGGGCCCCTAGCGGGAGATGGAATGAGCAGTTCTTC.

The rearrangement uses TRBV3-1 (or the pseudogene TRBV3-2) and TRBJ1-2; possibly TRBD1 for D (6 bases). Deletions cut 7 bases from V and 5 bases from J, with 17 bases between. In germline, CDR1 is LGHDT, CDR2 YNNKEL (reference sequence). The length of the CDR3 is 14 residues. CDR3 sequence: CASTPRGGSYGYTF. As DNA, the CDR3 is TGTGCCAGCACCCCAAGAGGGGGAAGTTATGGCTACACCTTC.

J is TRBJ2-7 and V is TRBV30, with D maybe TRBD2 (5 bases). The germline V and J ends were trimmed by 0 bases and 6 bases, with 9 bases remaining between them. The CDR3 extends over 12 amino acids. Germline loops: CDR1 GTSNPN, CDR2 SVGIG (reference sequence). CDR3 region: CAWSVVAGEQYF. CDR3 in DNA: TGTGCCTGGAGTGTTGTTGCGGGCGAGCAGTACTTC.

The chain joins TRBV30 to TRBJ2-7; D unclear. V was clipped by 2 bases and J by 6 bases, with 17 bases between them. This CDR3 is 14 amino acids long. Germline V gene sequence: CDR1 GTSNPN, CDR2 SVGIG (reference sequence). The CDR3 bases are TGTGCCTGGAGTAACCAGAACCGCCTAGGCGAGCAGTACTTC. Translated, it gives CAWSNQNRLGEQYF.

V is TRBV4-2 and J is TRBJ2-3, with D possibly matching TRBD2 (5 bases). From germline, CDR1 is LGHNA and CDR2 YNFKEQ. The CDR3 is 16 residues long. V lost 0 bases, J lost 7 bases, and 17 bases lay in between. As DNA, the CDR3 is TGTGCCAGCAGCCAAGAAGAGATAACGGGGTCCCATACGCAGTATTTT. It specifies CASSQEEITGSHTQYF.